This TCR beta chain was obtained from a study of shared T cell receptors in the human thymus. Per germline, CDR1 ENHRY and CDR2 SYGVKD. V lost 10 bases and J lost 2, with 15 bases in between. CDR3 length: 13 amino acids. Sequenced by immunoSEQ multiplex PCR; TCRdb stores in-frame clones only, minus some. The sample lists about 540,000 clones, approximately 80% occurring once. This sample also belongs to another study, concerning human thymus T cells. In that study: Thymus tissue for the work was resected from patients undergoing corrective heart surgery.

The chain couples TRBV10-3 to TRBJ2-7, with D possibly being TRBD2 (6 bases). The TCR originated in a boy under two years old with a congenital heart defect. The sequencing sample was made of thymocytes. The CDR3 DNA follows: TGTGCCACCGGAGGGGCAGGCCCCTACGAGCAGTACTTC. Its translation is CATGGAGPYEQYF.